This TCR beta chain stems from a study of T cells in Graves' hyperthyroidism and ophthalmopathy. For the study at large: Pretreatment peripheral blood was obtained at initial diagnosis.

The V and J ends lost 1 base and 6 bases respectively, with 10 bases between them. CDR3 length equals 12 residues. Germline CDR1 GTSNPN, CDR2 SVGIG (reference sequence). A roughly 9.3 ml volume of fresh peripheral blood provided the PBMCs. The investigators amplified TCR beta CDR3 regions from RNA transcripts. The study used the HTBI primer set for a first-round RT-PCR of the TCR CDR3. In TCRdb, the multiplex PCR reads were re-called with MiXCR into one record per CDR3 protein. The data hold about 740,000 distinct CDR3 sequences, with about 15% observed a single time. This clonotype has only a few counts. No antigen is known for it. Study-level findings and limits: Ophthalmopathy cases were set apart from stable hyperthyroidism by a 13 V-J model. Peripheral blood also featured most of the thyroid clonotypes expanded above 0.001.

Sequencing was done on a sample of blood. The TCR originated in a woman aged 18-29 years with Graves' hyperthyroidism. The chain employs TRBV30 and TRBJ2-7, with D tentatively TRBD2 (6 bases). The CDR3 nucleotides read TGTGCCTGGAGTGCGGGGGTTGGCGAGCAGTACTTC. Translation gives CAWSAGVGEQYF.